A selection of T cell receptor beta chains follows, all from one sample in a study of T cells in localized non-small cell lung cancer. Measured with immunoSEQ multiplex PCR; TCRdb has only the in-frame clones, and not every one. The sample shows fewer than 15,000 clones, 28% of them seen only once. The sample here was lung tumor tissue, taken before any cancer treatment. The receptors here all came from a female donor at least 60 years old with stage I lung adenocarcinoma. CDR3s include the opening cysteine and the closing phenylalanine or tryptophan. D genes are given only for firm matches. Rows may omit the clone size; those that give it use once, few, many or a size class.

D gene | J gene | V gene | clone size | CDR3 protein | CDR3 DNA
. | TRBJ2-1 | TRBV18 | . | CASSSFRGGEGEQFF | TGTGCCAGCTCATCATTTCGAGGGGGGGAAGGTGAGCAGTTCTTC
. | TRBJ1-5 | TRBV19 | . | CASSLAEGQPQHF | TGTGCCAGTAGTCTCGCCGAGGGCCAGCCCCAGCATTTT
TRBD1 | TRBJ1-2 | TRBV30 | . | CAWTGGYGYTF | TGTGCCTGGACAGGGGGCTATGGCTACACCTTC
TRBD1 | TRBJ1-3 | TRBV19 | . | CASRGQHSGNTIYF | TGTGCCAGTAGGGGACAGCACTCTGGAAACACCATATATTTT
TRBD1 | TRBJ1-2 | TRBV11-3 | . | CASSPWTGGDYGYTF | TGTGCCAGCAGCCCGTGGACAGGGGGTGACTATGGCTACACCTTC
. | TRBJ2-2 | TRBV6-8 | . | CASSSVPAGELFF | TGTGCCAGCAGTTCTGTCCCAGCGGGGGAGCTGTTTTTT
TRBD1 | TRBJ1-5 | TRBV30 | . | CAWSSPAGGGKPQHF | TGTGCCTGGAGTTCCCCGGCAGGGGGAGGAAAGCCCCAGCATTTT
. | TRBJ2-7 | TRBV28 | . | CASTFSVGFEQYF | TGTGCCAGCACCTTTTCGGTGGGGTTCGAGCAGTACTTC
. | TRBJ2-7 | TRBV29-1 | . | CSVVTARTYEQYF | TGCAGCGTTGTGACGGCCAGAACCTACGAGCAGTACTTC
. | TRBJ2-5 | TRBV11-3 | . | CASSPDTLQETQYF | TGTGCCAGCAGCCCTGATACTTTACAAGAGACCCAGTACTTC
. | TRBJ2-1 | TRBV11-3 | . | CASSSDWSYNEQFF | TGTGCCAGCAGCTCGGACTGGTCCTACAATGAGCAGTTCTTC
TRBD1 | TRBJ1-1 | TRBV6-8 | . | CAITLQGAHVNTEAFF | TGTGCCATTACACTACAGGGGGCGCACGTAAACACTGAAGCTTTCTTT
. | TRBJ2-2 | TRBV6-8 | few | CASRHQGQTGELFF | TGTGCCAGCAGACATCAGGGGCAAACCGGGGAGCTGTTTTTT
TRBD2 | TRBJ2-3 | TRBV10-3 | . | CASAPSGGHQDTQYF | TGTGCCAGTGCGCCTAGCGGGGGGCATCAAGATACGCAGTATTTT
TRBD2 | TRBJ2-1 | TRBV9 | . | CASSVSGDYKTYNEQFF | TGTGCCAGCAGCGTCTCGGGGGACTATAAGACGTACAATGAGCAGTTCTTC
. | TRBJ1-3 | TRBV11-3 | few | CASSLRGPGNTIYF | TGTGCCAGCAGCTTAAGAGGCCCTGGAAACACCATATATTTT
TRBD1 | TRBJ2-7 | TRBV18 | . | CASSPMDRTLSEQYF | TGTGCCAGCTCACCGATGGACAGGACACTATCTGAGCAGTACTTC
TRBD2 | TRBJ2-2 | TRBV11-3 | many | CASTRERETGELFF | TGTGCCAGCACTCGGGAGCGGGAGACCGGGGAGCTGTTTTTT
. | TRBJ1-3 | TRBV6-8 | few | CASEVSGNTIYF | TGTGCCAGCGAGGTCTCTGGAAACACCATATATTTT
. | TRBJ1-1 | TRBV11-3 | few | CASSLTTLRADTEAFF | TGTGCCAGCAGCTTAACCACCCTGAGGGCCGACACTGAAGCTTTCTTT
TRBD1 | TRBJ2-5 | TRBV11-3 | few | CASSTSTGRQETQYF | TGTGCCAGCAGCACCTCGACAGGGCGGCAAGAGACCCAGTACTTC
TRBD2 | TRBJ2-7 | TRBV18 | . | CASSPRGSVYEQYF | TGTGCCAGCTCACCACGCGGGAGCGTCTACGAGCAGTACTTC